A selection of T cell receptor beta chains follows, all from one sample in a study of cytomegalovirus exposure and HLA in healthy donors. Profiled with immunoSEQ multiplex PCR; TCRdb holds only in-frame clones, not every one. The sample lists some 170,000 clones; 70% to 85% were seen once. Sequenced sample: PBMCs. The receptors stem from a man aged 25 to 45 in good health and CMV-seropositive. The CDR3 runs from the conserved cysteine through the conserved F or W. D genes are given only for firm matches. The size field is filled for only some rows; it gives once, few, many or a size class.

TRBV6-6	TRBJ2-2	NA	NA	CASSLVGELFF	TGTGCCAGCAGTTTAGTGGGGGAGCTGTTTTTT
TRBV7-6	TRBJ1-5	NA	few	CASSLGGGNQPQHF	TGTGCCAGCAGCTTAGGGGGAGGCAATCAGCCCCAGCATTTT
TRBV28	TRBJ2-2	NA	NA	CASSLGAENTGELFF	TGTGCCAGCAGTTTAGGGGCAGAGAACACCGGGGAGCTGTTTTTT
TRBV5-1	TRBJ2-3	TRBD2	NA	CASSFGGSPTDTQYF	TGCGCCAGCAGCTTCGGGGGGTCACCCACAGATACGCAGTATTTT
TRBV29-1	TRBJ2-7	NA	once	CSVDRDTSYEQYF	TGCAGCGTAGATAGGGACACCTCCTACGAGCAGTACTTC
TRBV7-2	TRBJ2-1	TRBD2	NA	CASSLPTSGGTRYNEQFF	TGTGCCAGCAGCTTGCCCACTAGCGGGGGGACCCGATACAATGAGCAGTTCTTC
TRBV2	TRBJ1-2	NA	NA	CASCSQGPMLGYTF	TGTGCCAGCTGCAGTCAGGGCCCCATGCTGGGCTACACCTTC
TRBV5-1	TRBJ2-7	NA	NA	CASSLASDSFYEQYF	TGCGCCAGCAGCTTGGCCTCGGACAGCTTCTACGAGCAGTACTTC
TRBV18	TRBJ2-1	NA	NA	CASSPWDSNEQFF	TGTGCCAGCTCACCCTGGGACTCCAATGAGCAGTTCTTC
TRBV4-2	TRBJ2-1	TRBD2	NA	CASSQGVGLGDYNEQFF	TGTGCCAGCAGCCAAGGAGTGGGACTAGGTGACTACAATGAGCAGTTCTTC
TRBV6-5	TRBJ2-3	TRBD1	NA	CASSLNGQGSRDTQYF	TGTGCCAGCAGTTTAAACGGACAGGGTTCGCGGGATACGCAGTATTTT
TRBV21-1	TRBJ2-7	NA	NA	CASSKHDRTTTYEQYF	TGTGCCAGCAGCAAACACGATCGGACTACCACCTACGAGCAGTACTTC
TRBV28	TRBJ2-1	TRBD2	NA	CASQRGGVSYNEQFF	TGTGCCAGCCAACGGGGGGGCGTATCCTACAATGAGCAGTTCTTC
TRBV6-5	TRBJ1-5	NA	NA	CASQPHGEGNQPQHF	TGTGCCAGCCAACCCCACGGGGAGGGCAATCAGCCCCAGCATTTT
TRBV27	TRBJ2-5	NA	NA	CASSVTGETQYF	TGTGCCAGCTCAGTTACCGGGGAGACCCAGTACTTC
TRBV7-2	TRBJ1-1	NA	NA	CASSPLLMNTEAFF	TGTGCCAGCAGCCCTTTACTTATGAACACTGAAGCTTTCTTT
TRBV7-9	TRBJ2-4	TRBD1	NA	CASSLGQGVDKNIQYF	TGTGCCAGCAGCCTGGGACAGGGTGTGGACAAAAACATTCAGTACTTC
TRBV7-2	TRBJ2-7	NA	NA	CASSSQGYEQYF	TGTGCCAGCAGCTCCCAGGGCTACGAGCAGTACTTC
TRBV2	TRBJ1-2	NA	NA	CASSYTGSNYGYTF	TGTGCCAGCAGTTATACCGGGTCCAACTATGGCTACACCTTC
TRBV7-7	TRBJ2-7	NA	few	CASSLVDRSYEQYF	TGTGCCAGCAGCTTAGTAGACAGATCCTACGAGCAGTACTTC
TRBV11-2	TRBJ2-2	TRBD1	NA	CASSRQGQNTGELFF	TGTGCCAGCAGCCGACAGGGGCAGAACACCGGGGAGCTGTTTTTT
TRBV15	TRBJ1-2	NA	NA	CATSRDVTADNGYTF	TGTGCCACCAGCAGAGATGTGACCGCTGACAATGGCTACACCTTC
TRBV9	TRBJ1-5	TRBD1	NA	CASSATGRDNQPQHF	TGTGCCAGCAGCGCGACAGGGAGAGACAATCAGCCCCAGCATTTT
TRBV10-3	TRBJ2-3	TRBD1	NA	CAISESGWDRAPDTQYF	TGTGCCATCAGTGAGTCGGGTTGGGACAGGGCTCCAGATACGCAGTATTTT
TRBV27	TRBJ1-6	NA	NA	CASSLFTGSNNSPLHF	TGTGCCAGCAGTTTATTTACCGGGTCGAATAATTCACCCCTCCACTTT
TRBV19	TRBJ1-4	NA	few	CASSGPENEKLFF	TGTGCCAGTAGTGGGCCAGAGAACGAAAAACTGTTTTTT
TRBV4-1	TRBJ1-5	NA	NA	CASSPRIAYSNQPQHF	TGCGCCAGCAGCCCTCGCATAGCGTATAGCAATCAGCCCCAGCATTTT
TRBV28	TRBJ1-5	TRBD1	NA	CASSYIRGHPGGQPQHF	TGTGCCAGCAGTTACATTAGGGGACACCCAGGGGGTCAGCCCCAGCATTTT
TRBV6-1	TRBJ1-6	TRBD1	NA	CASRTTGLTLHF	TGTGCCAGCAGGACGACAGGGCTAACCCTCCACTTT
TRBV2	TRBJ2-1	NA	NA	CASSEATRGEQFF	TGTGCCAGCAGTGAAGCTACGCGGGGTGAGCAGTTCTTC
TRBV7-9	TRBJ1-5	TRBD1	NA	CASSWGQNQPQHF	TGTGCCAGCAGCTGGGGACAGAATCAGCCCCAGCATTTT
TRBV21-1	TRBJ2-5	NA	few	CASTPAGGKETQYF	TGTGCCAGCACCCCGGCAGGGGGTAAAGAGACCCAGTACTTC
TRBV20-1	TRBJ2-2	NA	NA	CINPGELFF	TGCATAAATCCCGGGGAGCTGTTTTTT
TRBV6-5	TRBJ2-1	TRBD2	few	CASSFASGGADEQFF	TGTGCCAGCAGTTTCGCTAGCGGGGGGGCTGATGAGCAGTTCTTC
TRBV9	TRBJ2-7	TRBD1	NA	CASSPGQGFHEQYF	TGTGCCAGCAGTCCGGGACAGGGGTTCCACGAGCAGTACTTC
TRBV5-1	TRBJ2-5	TRBD1	NA	CASSFSWDRGLYQETQYF	TGCGCCAGCAGCTTCTCGTGGGACAGGGGGCTGTATCAAGAGACCCAGTACTTC
TRBV7-9	TRBJ1-4	NA	NA	CASSFPAGIDEKLFF	TGTGCCAGCAGCTTTCCAGCCGGGATCGATGAAAAACTGTTTTTT